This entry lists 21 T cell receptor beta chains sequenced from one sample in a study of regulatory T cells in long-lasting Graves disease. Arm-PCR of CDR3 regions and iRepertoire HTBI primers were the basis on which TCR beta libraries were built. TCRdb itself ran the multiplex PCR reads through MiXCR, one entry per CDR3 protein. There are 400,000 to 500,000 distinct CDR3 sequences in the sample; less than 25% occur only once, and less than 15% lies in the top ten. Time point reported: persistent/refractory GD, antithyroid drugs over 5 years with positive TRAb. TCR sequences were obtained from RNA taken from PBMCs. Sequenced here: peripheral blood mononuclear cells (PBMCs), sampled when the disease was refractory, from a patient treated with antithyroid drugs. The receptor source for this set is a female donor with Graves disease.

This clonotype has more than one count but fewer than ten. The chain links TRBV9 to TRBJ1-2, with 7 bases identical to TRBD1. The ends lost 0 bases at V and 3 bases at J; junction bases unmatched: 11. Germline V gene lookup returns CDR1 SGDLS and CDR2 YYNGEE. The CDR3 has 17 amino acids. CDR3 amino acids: CASSVGIRTGLYYGYTF. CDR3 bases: TGTGCCAGCAGCGTAGGGATTAGGACAGGACTCTACTATGGCTACACCTTC. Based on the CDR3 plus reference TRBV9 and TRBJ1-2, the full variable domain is DSGVTQTPKHLITATGQRVTLRCSPRSGDLSVYWYQQSLDQGLQFLIQYYNGEERAKGNILERFSAQQFPDLHSELNLSSLELGDSALYFCASSVGIRTGLYYGYTFGSGTRLTVV.

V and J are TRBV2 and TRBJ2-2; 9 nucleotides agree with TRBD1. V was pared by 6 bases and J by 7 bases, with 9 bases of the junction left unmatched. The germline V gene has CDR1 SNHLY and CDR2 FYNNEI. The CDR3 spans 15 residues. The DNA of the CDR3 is TGTGCCAGCAGCCAGACGGGACAGGGATACGGGGAGCTGTTTTTT. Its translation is CASSQTGQGYGELFF.

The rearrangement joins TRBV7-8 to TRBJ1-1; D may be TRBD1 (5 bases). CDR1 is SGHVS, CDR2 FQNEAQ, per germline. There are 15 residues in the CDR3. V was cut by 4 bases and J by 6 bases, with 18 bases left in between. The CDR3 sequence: CASSSVGGVLAEAFF. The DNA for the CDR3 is TGTGCCAGCAGCTCTGTTGGGGGGGTCCTGGCTGAAGCTTTCTTT. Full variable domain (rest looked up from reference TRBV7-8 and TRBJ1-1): GAGVSQSPRYKVAKRGQDVALRCDPISGHVSLFWYQQALGQGPEFLTYFQNEAQLDKSGLPSDRFFAERPEGSVSTLKIQRTQQEDSAVYLCASSSVGGVLAEAFFGQGTRLTVV.

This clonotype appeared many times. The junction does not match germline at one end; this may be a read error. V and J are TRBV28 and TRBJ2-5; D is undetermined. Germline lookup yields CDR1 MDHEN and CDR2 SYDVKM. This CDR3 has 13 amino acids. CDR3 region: CAGSSWSEETQYF. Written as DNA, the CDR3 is TGTGCCGGCAGTTCCTGGTCGGAGGAGACCCAGTACTTC.

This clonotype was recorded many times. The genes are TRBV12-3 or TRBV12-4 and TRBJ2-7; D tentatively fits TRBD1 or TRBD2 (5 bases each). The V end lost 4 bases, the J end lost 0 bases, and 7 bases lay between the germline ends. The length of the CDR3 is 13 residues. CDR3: CASSWGSSYEQYF. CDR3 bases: TGTGCCAGCAGTTGGGGGAGCTCCTACGAGCAGTACTTC.

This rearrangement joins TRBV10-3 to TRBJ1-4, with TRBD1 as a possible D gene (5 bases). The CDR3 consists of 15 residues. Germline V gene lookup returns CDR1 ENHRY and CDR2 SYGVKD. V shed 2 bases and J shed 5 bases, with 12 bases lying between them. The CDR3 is CAISETAGLNEKLFF. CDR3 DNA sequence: TGTGCCATCAGTGAGACTGCGGGACTAAATGAAAAACTGTTTTTT.

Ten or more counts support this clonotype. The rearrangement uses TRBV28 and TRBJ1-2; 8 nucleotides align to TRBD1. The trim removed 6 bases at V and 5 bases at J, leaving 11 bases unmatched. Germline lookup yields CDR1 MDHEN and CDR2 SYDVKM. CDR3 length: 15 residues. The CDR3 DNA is TGTGCCAGCAGCTATTTCGGACAGGGAATTTATGGCTACACCTTC. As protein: CASSYFGQGIYGYTF.

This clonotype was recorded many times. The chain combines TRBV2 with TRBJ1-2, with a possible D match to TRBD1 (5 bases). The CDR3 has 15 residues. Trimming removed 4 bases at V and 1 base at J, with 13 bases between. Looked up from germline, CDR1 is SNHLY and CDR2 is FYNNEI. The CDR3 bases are TGTGCCAGCAGTGGAGGGACGCGCATTAACTATGGCTACACCTTC. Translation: CASSGGTRINYGYTF.

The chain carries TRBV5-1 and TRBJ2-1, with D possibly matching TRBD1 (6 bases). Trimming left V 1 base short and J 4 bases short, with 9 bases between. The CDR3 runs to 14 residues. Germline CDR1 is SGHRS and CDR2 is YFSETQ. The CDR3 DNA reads TGCGCCAGCAGCTTGCGACAGGTTTACAATGAGCAGTTCTTC. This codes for CASSLRQVYNEQFF.

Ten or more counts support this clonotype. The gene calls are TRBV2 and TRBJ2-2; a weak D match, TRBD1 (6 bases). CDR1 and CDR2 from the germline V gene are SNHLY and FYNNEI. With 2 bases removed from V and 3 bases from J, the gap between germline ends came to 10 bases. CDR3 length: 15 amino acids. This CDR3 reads CASSERAGDTGELFF. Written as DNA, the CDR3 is TGTGCCAGCAGTGAACGGGCAGGGGACACCGGGGAGCTGTTTTTT. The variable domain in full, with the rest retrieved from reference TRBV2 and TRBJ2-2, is EPEVTQTPSHQVTQMGQEVILRCVPISNHLYFYWYRQILGQKVEFLVSFYNNEISEKSEIFDDQFSVERPDGSNFTLKIRSTKLEDSAMYFCASSERAGDTGELFFGEGSRLTVL.

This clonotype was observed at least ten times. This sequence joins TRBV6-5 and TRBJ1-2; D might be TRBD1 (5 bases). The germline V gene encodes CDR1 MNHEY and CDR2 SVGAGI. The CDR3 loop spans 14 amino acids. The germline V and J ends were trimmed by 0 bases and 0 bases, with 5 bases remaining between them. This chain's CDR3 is CASSYSTANYGYTF. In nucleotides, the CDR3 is TGTGCCAGCAGTTACTCGACAGCTAACTATGGCTACACCTTC.

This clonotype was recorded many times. The CDR3 sequence: CASSPNRDSSYTF. CDR3 bases: TGTGCCAGCAGCCCTAACAGGGACAGCAGCTACACCTTC. The chain is built from TRBV7-3 and TRBJ1-2; 7 positions agree with TRBD1. The germline V gene has CDR1 SGHTA and CDR2 FQGTGA. This CDR3 spans 13 amino acids. V shed 5 bases, J shed 9 bases, and the junction held 9 bases outside the gene matches.

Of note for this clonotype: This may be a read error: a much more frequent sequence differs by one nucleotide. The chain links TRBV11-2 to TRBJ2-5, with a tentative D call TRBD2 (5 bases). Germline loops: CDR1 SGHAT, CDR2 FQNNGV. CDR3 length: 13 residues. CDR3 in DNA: TGTGCCAGCAGCCGTGAGAGGGAAGATACCCAGTACTTC. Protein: CASSREREDTQYF.

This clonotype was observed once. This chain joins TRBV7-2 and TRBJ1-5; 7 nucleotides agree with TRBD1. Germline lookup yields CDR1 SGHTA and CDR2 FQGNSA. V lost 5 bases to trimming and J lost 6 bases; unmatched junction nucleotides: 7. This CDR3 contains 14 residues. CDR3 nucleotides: TGTGCCAGCAGCCTACAGGGGCCGGGTCAGCCCCAGCATTTT. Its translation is CASSLQGPGQPQHF.

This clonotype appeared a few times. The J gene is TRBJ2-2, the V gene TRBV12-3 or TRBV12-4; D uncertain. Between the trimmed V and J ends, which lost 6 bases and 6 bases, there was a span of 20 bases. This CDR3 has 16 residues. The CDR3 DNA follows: TGTGCCAGCAGAACATGGACGCGGCGAGTGGCCGGGGAGCTGTTTTTT. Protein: CASRTWTRRVAGELFF.

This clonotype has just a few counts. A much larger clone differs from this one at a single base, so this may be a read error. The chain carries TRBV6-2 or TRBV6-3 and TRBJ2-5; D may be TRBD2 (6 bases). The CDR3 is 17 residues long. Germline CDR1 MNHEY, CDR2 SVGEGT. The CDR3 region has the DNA TGTGCCAGCAGTTTGGGGACCCACGCGGTAAGGGAGGAGACCCGGTACTTC. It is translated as CASSLGTHAVREETRYF.

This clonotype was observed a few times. The CDR3: CASSQLLAGVIANTGELFF. The CDR3 nucleotides are TGTGCCAGCAGCCAACTCCTAGCGGGAGTAATCGCGAACACCGGGGAGCTGTTTTTT. The V and J genes are TRBV14 and TRBJ2-2, with 10 bases identical to TRBD2. The CDR3 spans 19 residues. The trim removed 2 bases at V and 0 bases at J, leaving 9 bases unmatched. CDR1 SGHDN and CDR2 FVKESK come from the germline V gene.

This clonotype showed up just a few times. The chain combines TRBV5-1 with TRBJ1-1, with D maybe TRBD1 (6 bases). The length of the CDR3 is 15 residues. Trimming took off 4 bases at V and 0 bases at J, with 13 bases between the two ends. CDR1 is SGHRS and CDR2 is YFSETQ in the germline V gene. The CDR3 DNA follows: TGCGCCAGCAGCATACAGGGCCAAATGAACACTGAAGCTTTCTTT. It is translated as CASSIQGQMNTEAFF.

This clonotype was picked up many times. CDR3 coding DNA: TGTGCCAGCAGTTTCCGGCGGTCCTACGAGCAGTACTTC. This codes for CASSFRRSYEQYF. The V gene is TRBV28, the J gene TRBJ2-7; D unresolved. This CDR3 spans 13 amino acids. V was cut by 3 bases and J by 1 base, with 7 bases left in between. Per the germline V gene, CDR1 is MDHEN and CDR2 is SYDVKM.

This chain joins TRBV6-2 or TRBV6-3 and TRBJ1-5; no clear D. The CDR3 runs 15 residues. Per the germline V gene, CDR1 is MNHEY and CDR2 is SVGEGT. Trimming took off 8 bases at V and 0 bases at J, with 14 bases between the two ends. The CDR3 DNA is TGTGCCAGCCGGATGGGCCTCGATAGCAATCAGCCCCAGCATTTT. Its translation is CASRMGLDSNQPQHF.

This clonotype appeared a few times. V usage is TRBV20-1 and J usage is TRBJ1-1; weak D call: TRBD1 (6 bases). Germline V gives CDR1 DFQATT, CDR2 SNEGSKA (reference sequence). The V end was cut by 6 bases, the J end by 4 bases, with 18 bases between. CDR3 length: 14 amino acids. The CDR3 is CSAEHREGGTEAFF. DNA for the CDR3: TGCAGTGCCGAACATCGGGAGGGGGGCACTGAAGCTTTCTTT.